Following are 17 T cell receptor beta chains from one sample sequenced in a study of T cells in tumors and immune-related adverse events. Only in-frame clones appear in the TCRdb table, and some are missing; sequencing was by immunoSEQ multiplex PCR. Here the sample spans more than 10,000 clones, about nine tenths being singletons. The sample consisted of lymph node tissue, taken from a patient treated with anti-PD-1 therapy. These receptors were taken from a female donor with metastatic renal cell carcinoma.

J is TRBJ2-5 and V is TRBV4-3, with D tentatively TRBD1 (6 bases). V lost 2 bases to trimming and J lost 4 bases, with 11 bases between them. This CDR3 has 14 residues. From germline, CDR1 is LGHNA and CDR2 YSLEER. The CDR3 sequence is CASSQKIGGETQYF. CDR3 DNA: TGCGCCAGCAGCCAAAAGATAGGGGGAGAGACCCAGTACTTC.

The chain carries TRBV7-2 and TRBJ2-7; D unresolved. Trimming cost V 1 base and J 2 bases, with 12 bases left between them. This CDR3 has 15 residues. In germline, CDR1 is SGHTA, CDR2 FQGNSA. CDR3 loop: CASSLVWRGTYEQYF. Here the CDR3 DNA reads TGTGCCAGCAGCTTAGTATGGCGCGGAACCTACGAGCAGTACTTC. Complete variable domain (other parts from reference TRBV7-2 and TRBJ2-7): GAGVSQSPSNKVTEKGKDVELRCDPISGHTALYWYRQSLGQGLEFLIYFQGNSAPDKSGLPSDRFSAERTGGSVSTLTIQRTQQEDSAVYLCASSLVWRGTYEQYFGPGTRLTVT.

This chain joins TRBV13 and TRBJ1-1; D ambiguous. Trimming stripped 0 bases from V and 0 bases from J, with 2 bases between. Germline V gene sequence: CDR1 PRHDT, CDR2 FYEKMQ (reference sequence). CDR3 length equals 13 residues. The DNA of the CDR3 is TGTGCCAGCAGCTTAGGGATGAACACTGAAGCTTTCTTT. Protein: CASSLGMNTEAFF.

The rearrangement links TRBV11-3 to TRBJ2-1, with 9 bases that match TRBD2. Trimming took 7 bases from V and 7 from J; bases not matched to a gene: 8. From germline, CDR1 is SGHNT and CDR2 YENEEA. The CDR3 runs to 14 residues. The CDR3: CASTAGGPGNEQFF. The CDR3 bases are TGTGCCAGCACTGCGGGAGGGCCGGGGAATGAGCAGTTCTTC. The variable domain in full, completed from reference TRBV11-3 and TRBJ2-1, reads EAGVVQSPRYKIIEKKQPVAFWCNPISGHNTLYWYLQNLGQGPELLIRYENEEAVDDSQLPKDRFSAERLKGVDSTLKIQPAELGDSAVYLCASTAGGPGNEQFFGPGTRLTVL.

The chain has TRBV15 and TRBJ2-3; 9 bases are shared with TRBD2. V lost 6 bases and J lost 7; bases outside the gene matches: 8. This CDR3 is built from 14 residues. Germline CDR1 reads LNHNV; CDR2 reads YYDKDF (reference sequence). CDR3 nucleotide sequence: TGTGCCACCAGTGGTAGCGGGAGCTGGAATACGCAGTATTTT. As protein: CATSGSGSWNTQYF.

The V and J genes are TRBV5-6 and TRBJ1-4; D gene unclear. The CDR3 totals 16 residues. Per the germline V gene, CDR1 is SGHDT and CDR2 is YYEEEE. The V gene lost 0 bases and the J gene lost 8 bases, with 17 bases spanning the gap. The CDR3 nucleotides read TGTGCCAGCAGCTTGGATACGGGGATTTTTGGGGAAAAACTGTTTTTT. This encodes CASSLDTGIFGEKLFF.

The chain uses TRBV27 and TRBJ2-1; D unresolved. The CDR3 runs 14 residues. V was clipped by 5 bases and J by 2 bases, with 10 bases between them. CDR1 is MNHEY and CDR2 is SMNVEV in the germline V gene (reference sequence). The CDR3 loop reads CASSPLGTYNEQFF. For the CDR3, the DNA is TGTGCCAGCAGTCCGTTAGGCACCTACAATGAGCAGTTCTTC.

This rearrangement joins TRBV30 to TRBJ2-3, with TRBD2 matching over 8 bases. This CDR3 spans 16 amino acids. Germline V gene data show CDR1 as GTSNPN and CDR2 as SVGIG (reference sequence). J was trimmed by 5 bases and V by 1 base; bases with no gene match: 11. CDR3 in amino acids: CAWSGAAGGGVDTQYF. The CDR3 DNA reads TGTGCCTGGAGTGGGGCCGCGGGAGGAGGTGTAGATACGCAGTATTTT.

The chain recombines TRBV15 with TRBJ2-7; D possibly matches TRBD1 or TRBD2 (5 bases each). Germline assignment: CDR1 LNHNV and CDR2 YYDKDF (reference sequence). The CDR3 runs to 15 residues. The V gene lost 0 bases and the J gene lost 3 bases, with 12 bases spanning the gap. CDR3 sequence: CATSRDLEGYYEQYF. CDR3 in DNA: TGTGCCACCAGCAGAGATCTTGAGGGGTACTACGAGCAGTACTTC.

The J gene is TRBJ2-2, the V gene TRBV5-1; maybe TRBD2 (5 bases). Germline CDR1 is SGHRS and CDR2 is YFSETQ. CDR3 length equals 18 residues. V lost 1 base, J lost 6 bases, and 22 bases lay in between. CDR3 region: CASSLRLGSPGLAGELFF. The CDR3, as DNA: TGCGCCAGCAGCTTGCGTTTGGGTAGTCCGGGATTGGCCGGGGAGCTGTTTTTT.

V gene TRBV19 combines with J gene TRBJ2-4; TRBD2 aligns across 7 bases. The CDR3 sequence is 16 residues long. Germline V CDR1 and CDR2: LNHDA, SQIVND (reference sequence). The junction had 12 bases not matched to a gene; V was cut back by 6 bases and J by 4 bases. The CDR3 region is CASSSGLTERKNIQYF. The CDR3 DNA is TGTGCCAGTAGCTCGGGACTAACTGAGAGAAAAAACATTCAGTACTTC.

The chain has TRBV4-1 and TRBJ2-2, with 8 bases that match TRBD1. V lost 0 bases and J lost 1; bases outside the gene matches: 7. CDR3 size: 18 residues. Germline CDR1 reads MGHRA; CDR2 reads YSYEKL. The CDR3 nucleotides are TGCGCCAGCAGCCAAGATCCATCAGGGACAGGGAACACCGGGGAGCTGTTTTTT. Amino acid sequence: CASSQDPSGTGNTGELFF.

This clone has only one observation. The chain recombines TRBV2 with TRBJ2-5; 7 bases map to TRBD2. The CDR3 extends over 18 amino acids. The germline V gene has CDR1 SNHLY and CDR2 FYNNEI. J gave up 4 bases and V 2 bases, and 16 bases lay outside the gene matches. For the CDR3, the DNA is TGTGCCAGCAGTGAACATCCCCTACTAGTGTCGGGGGGAGAGACCCAGTACTTC. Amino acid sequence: CASSEHPLLVSGGETQYF.

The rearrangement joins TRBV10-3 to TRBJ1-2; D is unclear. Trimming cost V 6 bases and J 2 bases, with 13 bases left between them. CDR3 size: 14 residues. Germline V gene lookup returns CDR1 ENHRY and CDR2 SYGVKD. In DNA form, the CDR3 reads TGTGCCATCAGCCAGGTCGGCACGAACTATGGCTACACCTTC. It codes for CAISQVGTNYGYTF.

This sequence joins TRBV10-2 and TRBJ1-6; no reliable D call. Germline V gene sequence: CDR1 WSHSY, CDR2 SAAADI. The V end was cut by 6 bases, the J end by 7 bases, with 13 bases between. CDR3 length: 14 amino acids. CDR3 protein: CASRRWIDNSPLHF. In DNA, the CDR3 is TGCGCCAGCAGGAGGTGGATAGACAATTCACCCCTCCACTTT.

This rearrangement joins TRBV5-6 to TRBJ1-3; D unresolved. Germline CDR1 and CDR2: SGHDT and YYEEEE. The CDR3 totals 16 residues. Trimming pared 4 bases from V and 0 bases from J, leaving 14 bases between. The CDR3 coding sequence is TGTGCCAGCAGCACCCGGGCCCTTCGCTCTGGAAACACCATATATTTT. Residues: CASSTRALRSGNTIYF.

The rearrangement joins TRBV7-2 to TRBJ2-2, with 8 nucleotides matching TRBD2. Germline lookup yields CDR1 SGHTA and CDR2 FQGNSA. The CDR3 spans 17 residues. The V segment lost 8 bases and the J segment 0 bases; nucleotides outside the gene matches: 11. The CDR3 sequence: CASQIPGTRANTGELFF. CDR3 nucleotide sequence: TGTGCCAGCCAAATTCCAGGGACTAGGGCGAACACCGGGGAGCTGTTTTTT.